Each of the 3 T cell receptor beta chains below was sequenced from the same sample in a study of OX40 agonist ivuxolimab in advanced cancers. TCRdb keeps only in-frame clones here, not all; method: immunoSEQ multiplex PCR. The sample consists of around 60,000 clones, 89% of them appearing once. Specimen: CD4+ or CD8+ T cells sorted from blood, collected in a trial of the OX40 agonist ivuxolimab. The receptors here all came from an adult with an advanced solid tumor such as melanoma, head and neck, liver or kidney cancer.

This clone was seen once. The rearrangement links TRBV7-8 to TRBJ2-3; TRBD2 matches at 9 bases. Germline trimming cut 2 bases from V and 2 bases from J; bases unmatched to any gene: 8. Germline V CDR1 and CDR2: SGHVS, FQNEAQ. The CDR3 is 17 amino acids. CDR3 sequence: CASSLLGSGGLTDTQYF. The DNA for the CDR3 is TGTGCCAGCAGCTTACTGGGTAGCGGGGGCCTCACAGATACGCAGTATTTT.

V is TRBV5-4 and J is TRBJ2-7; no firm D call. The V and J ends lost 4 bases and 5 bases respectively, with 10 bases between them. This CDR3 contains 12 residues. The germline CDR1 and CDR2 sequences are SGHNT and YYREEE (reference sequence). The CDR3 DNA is TGTGCCAGCAGCCACCTTTCGAACGAGCAGTACTTC. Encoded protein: CASSHLSNEQYF.

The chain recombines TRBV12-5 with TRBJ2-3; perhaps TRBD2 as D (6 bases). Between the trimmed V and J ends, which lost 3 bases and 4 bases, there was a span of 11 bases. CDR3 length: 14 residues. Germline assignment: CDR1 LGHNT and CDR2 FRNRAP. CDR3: CASGLIGTPDTQYF. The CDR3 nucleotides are TGTGCTAGTGGTTTAATCGGGACTCCAGATACGCAGTATTTT.